This TCR beta chain was sequenced for a study of breast tumors, draining lymph nodes, adjacent tissues. Breast cancer patients provided tissue from their axillary draining lymph nodes. The germline CDR1 and CDR2 sequences are SGHTS and YDEGEE. V was pared by 3 bases and J by 4 bases, with 9 bases of the junction left unmatched. CDR3 size: 16 residues. One entry per CDR3 protein, called by TCRdb with MiXCR from the multiplex PCR reads. The sample consists of around 140,000 distinct CDR3 sequences, about 20% of them appearing once. Findings of the study overall: Tumor repertoires ranked between lymph nodes and nontumor tissue in diversity, with V and J gene preferences. Most tumor T cells seemingly derive from lymph node, then expand in tumor. That most tumor T cells come from lymph nodes remained unproven.

This clonotype was observed a few times. Its antigen is not known. The rearrangement links TRBV5-8 to TRBJ2-2, with 7 bases matching TRBD2. The specimen sequenced was axillary lymph node tissue. This clonotype was sampled from a female donor with breast cancer. Some clones in this sample may be carry-over from other donors' samples. CDR3 region: CASSSPGGGGTGELFF. For the CDR3, the DNA is TGTGCCAGCAGCTCGCCAGGCGGGGGTGGCACCGGGGAGCTGTTTTTT.